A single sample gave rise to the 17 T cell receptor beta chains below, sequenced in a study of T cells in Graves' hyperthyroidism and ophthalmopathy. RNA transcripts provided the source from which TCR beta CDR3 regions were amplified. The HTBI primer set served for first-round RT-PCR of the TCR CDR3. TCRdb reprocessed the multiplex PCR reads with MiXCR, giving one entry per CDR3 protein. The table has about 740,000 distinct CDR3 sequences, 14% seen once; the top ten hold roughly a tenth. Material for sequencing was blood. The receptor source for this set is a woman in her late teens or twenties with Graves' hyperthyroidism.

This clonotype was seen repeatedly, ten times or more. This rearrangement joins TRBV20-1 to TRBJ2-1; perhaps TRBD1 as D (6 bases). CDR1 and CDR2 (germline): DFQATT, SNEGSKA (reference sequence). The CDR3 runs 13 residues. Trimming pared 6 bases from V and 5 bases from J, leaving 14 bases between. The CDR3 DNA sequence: TGCAGTGCCGAACAGGGTTTGAACAATGAGCAGTTCTTC. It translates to CSAEQGLNNEQFF.

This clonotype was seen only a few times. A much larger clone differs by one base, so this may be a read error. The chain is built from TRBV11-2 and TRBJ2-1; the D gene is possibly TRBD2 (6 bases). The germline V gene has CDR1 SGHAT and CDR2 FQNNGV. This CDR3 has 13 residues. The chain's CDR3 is CASSLDREVERFF. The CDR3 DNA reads TGTGCCAGCAGCTTAGACAGGGAGGTTGAGCGGTTCTTC.

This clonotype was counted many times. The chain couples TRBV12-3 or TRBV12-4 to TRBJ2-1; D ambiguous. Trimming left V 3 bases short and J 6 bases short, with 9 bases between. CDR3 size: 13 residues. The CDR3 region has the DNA TGTGCCAGCAGTTTGGTGTGGGCCAATGAGCAGTTCTTC. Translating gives CASSLVWANEQFF.

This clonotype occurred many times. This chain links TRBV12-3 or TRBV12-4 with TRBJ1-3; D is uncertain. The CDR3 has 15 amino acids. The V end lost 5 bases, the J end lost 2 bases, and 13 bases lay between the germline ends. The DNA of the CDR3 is TGTGCCAGCAGTCTTAGAATGCGGGCTGGAAACACCATATATTTT. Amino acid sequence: CASSLRMRAGNTIYF.

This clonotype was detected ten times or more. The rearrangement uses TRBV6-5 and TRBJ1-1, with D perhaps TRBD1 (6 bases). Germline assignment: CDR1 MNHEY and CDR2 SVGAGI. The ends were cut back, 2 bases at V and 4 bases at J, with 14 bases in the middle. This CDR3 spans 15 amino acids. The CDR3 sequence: CASSYGRGVGTEAFF. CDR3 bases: TGTGCCAGCAGTTACGGCAGGGGTGTCGGCACTGAAGCTTTCTTT.

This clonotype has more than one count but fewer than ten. CDR3 DNA: TGTGCCACCACGAAGGGGTCCAGTAGGAACACTGAAGCTTTCTTT. Protein sequence: CATTKGSSRNTEAFF. The J gene is TRBJ1-1, the V gene TRBV24-1; TRBD1 is a possible D gene (5 bases). The germline V and J ends were trimmed by 8 bases and 1 base, with 16 bases remaining between them. This CDR3 region has 15 residues. Germline V gives CDR1 KGHDR, CDR2 SFDVKD.

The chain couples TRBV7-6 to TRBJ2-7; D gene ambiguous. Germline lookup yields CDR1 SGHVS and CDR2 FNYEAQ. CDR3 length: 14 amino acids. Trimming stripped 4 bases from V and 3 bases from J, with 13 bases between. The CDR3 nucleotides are TGTGCCAGCAGCTCGAAAAAACACGGCTACGAGCAGTACTTC. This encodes CASSSKKHGYEQYF.

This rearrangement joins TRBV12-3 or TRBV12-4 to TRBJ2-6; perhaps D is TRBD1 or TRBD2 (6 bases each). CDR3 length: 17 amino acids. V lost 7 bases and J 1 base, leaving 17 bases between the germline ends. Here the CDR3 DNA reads TGTGCCAGCACCCGCGGAGGGGGACTGTCTGGGGCCAACGTCCTGACTTTC. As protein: CASTRGGGLSGANVLTF.

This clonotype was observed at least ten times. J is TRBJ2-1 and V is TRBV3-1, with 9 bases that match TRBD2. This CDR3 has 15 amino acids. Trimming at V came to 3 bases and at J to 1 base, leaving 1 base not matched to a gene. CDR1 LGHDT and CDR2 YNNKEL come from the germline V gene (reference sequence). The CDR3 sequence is CASSHGLASYNEQFF. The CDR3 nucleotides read TGTGCCAGCAGCCACGGACTAGCGTCCTACAATGAGCAGTTCTTC.

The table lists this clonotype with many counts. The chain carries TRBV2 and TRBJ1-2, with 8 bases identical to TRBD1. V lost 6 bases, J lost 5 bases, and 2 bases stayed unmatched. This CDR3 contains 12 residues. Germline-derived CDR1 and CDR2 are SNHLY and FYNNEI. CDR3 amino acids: CASRGQGYGYTF. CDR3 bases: TGTGCCAGCAGAGGACAGGGATATGGCTACACCTTC. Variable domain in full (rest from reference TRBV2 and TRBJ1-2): EPEVTQTPSHQVTQMGQEVILRCVPISNHLYFYWYRQILGQKVEFLVSFYNNEISEKSEIFDDQFSVERPDGSNFTLKIRSTKLEDSAMYFCASRGQGYGYTFGSGTRLTVV.

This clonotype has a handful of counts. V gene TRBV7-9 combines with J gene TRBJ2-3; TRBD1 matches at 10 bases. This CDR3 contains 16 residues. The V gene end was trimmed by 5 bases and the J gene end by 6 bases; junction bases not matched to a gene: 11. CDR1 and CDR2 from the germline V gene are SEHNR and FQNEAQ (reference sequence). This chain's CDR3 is CASSPHGTGESDTQYF. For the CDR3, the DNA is TGTGCCAGCAGCCCTCATGGGACAGGGGAATCGGATACGCAGTATTTT.

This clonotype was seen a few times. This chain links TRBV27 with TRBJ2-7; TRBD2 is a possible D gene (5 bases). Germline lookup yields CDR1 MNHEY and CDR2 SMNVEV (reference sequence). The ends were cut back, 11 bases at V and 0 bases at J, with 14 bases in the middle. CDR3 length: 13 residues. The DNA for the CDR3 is TGTGCCGTGGGAGCACCGAGCTCCTACGAGCAGTACTTC. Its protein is CAVGAPSSYEQYF.

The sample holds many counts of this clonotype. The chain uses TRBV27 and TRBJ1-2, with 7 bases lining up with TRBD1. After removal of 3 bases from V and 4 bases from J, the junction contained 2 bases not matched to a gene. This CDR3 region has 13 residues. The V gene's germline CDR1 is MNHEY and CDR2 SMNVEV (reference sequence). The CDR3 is CASSFRQGYGYTF. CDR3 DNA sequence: TGTGCCAGCAGTTTCCGACAGGGCTATGGCTACACCTTC.

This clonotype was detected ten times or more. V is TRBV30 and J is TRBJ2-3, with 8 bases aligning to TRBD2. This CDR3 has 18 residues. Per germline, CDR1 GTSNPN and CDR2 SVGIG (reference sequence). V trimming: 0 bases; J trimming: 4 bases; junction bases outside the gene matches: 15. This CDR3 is CAWSVRASRLAGADTQYF. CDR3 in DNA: TGTGCCTGGAGTGTACGGGCGAGTCGGCTAGCGGGCGCAGATACGCAGTATTTT.

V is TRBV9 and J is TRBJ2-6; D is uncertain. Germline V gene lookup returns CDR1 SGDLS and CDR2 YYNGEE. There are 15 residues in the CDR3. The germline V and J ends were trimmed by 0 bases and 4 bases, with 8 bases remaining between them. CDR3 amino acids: CASSVVGSGANVLTF. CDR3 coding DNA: TGTGCCAGCAGCGTAGTGGGCTCCGGGGCCAACGTCCTGACTTTC. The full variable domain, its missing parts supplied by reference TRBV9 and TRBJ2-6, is DSGVTQTPKHLITATGQRVTLRCSPRSGDLSVYWYQQSLDQGLQFLIQYYNGEERAKGNILERFSAQQFPDLHSELNLSSLELGDSALYFCASSVVGSGANVLTFGAGSRLTVL.

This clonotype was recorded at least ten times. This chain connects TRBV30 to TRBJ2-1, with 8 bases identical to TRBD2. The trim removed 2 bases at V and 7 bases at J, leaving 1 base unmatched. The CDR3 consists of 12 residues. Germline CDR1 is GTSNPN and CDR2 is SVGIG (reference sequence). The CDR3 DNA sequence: TGTGCCTGGAGTCTAGCGGGTAATGAGCAGTTCTTC. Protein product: CAWSLAGNEQFF.

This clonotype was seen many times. Written as DNA, the CDR3 is TGTGCCAGCAGCCGACGGCTCGGAGAGGATTCACCCCTCCACTTT. It translates to CASSRRLGEDSPLHF. The V and J genes are TRBV6-1 and TRBJ1-6; D unclear. Per germline, CDR1 MNHNS and CDR2 SASEGT. The CDR3 covers 15 residues. V was clipped by 6 bases and J by 8 bases, with 17 bases between them.